The 19 T cell receptor beta chains presented below share a single source sample, sequenced in a study of graft-versus-host responses after intestinal transplantation. Measured with immunoSEQ multiplex PCR; TCRdb has only the in-frame clones, and not every one. The data show over 65,000 clones, approximately 90% seen once. The antigens for these receptors are not known. The specimen comprised unstimulated CD8+ T cells sorted from spleen or lymph node cells, sampled before transplant. The receptors stem from a human donor who was the organ donor for an intestinal transplant.

The rearrangement links TRBV9 to TRBJ2-2, with 14 nucleotides matching TRBD2. CDR3 length: 18 amino acids. The trim removed 3 bases at V and 0 bases at J, leaving 4 bases unmatched. The V gene's germline CDR1 is SGDLS and CDR2 YYNGEE. The CDR3 is CASSAQTSGRANTGELFF. CDR3 sequence (DNA): TGTGCCAGCAGCGCCCAGACTAGCGGGAGGGCGAACACCGGGGAGCTGTTTTTT.

The V call is TRBV6-6, the J call TRBJ1-2; no firm D call. The CDR3 runs 16 residues. V was trimmed by 2 bases and J by 8 bases, leaving 21 bases between them. In germline, CDR1 is MNHNY, CDR2 SVGAGI (reference sequence). The CDR3 DNA is TGTGCCAGCAGTTACGGTTTCAGCGAGATATGGTTCGGCTACACCTTC. This translates into CASSYGFSEIWFGYTF.

The J gene is TRBJ1-1, the V gene TRBV5-1, with TRBD1 as a possible D gene (5 bases). The CDR3 is 15 residues long. From germline, CDR1 is SGHRS and CDR2 YFSETQ. Trimming removed 4 bases from V and 4 bases from J, with 17 bases in between. CDR3 amino acids: CASSVGERGGTEAFF. CDR3 DNA: TGCGCCAGCAGCGTTGGAGAGAGGGGAGGCACTGAAGCTTTCTTT.

V and J are TRBV27 and TRBJ1-2; TRBD1 agrees at 9 bases. This CDR3 comprises 14 residues. Germline V gene sequence: CDR1 MNHEY, CDR2 SMNVEV (reference sequence). V dropped 3 bases and J dropped 7; count of bases not matched to a gene: 6. CDR3 DNA sequence: TGTGCCAGCAGTTTCGGACAGGGGATTCGTGGCTACACCTTC. This encodes CASSFGQGIRGYTF.

The gene calls are TRBV4-2 and TRBJ2-1; TRBD2 matches 11 bases. CDR1 is LGHNA, CDR2 YNFKEQ, per germline. Losses at the gene ends were 5 bases for V and 3 bases for J; bases not matched to a gene: 6. The CDR3 totals 16 residues. The CDR3 spells CASSASGTSGYNEQFF. CDR3 DNA sequence: TGTGCCAGCAGCGCCTCCGGGACTAGCGGCTACAATGAGCAGTTCTTC.

J is TRBJ1-1 and V is TRBV11-3; unclear D gene. CDR3 length equals 13 residues. Trimming pared 0 bases from V and 8 bases from J, leaving 10 bases between. Germline values: CDR1 SGHNT, CDR2 YENEEA. The CDR3 DNA reads as TGTGCCAGCAGCTTAGACATAGCCCCAGAAGCTTTCTTT. Translating it yields CASSLDIAPEAFF. Combining the CDR3 with reference TRBV11-3 and TRBJ1-1 gives the whole variable domain EAGVVQSPRYKIIEKKQPVAFWCNPISGHNTLYWYLQNLGQGPELLIRYENEEAVDDSQLPKDRFSAERLKGVDSTLKIQPAELGDSAVYLCASSLDIAPEAFFGQGTRLTVV.

This chain connects TRBV9 to TRBJ2-1; D is ambiguous. Germline V gene sequence: CDR1 SGDLS, CDR2 YYNGEE. Trimming stripped 4 bases from V and 5 bases from J, with 16 bases between. CDR3 size: 15 residues. CDR3 coding DNA: TGTGCCAGCAGCCCCGGACCTGCGCCGGACAATGAGCAGTTCTTC. The encoded protein is CASSPGPAPDNEQFF.

The chain joins TRBV5-1 to TRBJ1-4; TRBD1 agrees at 8 bases. Germline CDR1 reads SGHRS; CDR2 reads YFSETQ. Unmatched junction bases numbered 4, after V lost 0 bases and J lost 3 bases. This CDR3 has 16 amino acids. Written as DNA, the CDR3 is TGCGCCAGCAGCTTGGGGACAGGGAGGCCTAATGAAAAACTGTTTTTT. This sequence encodes CASSLGTGRPNEKLFF.

This chain uses TRBV27 with TRBJ1-1; D possibly corresponds to TRBD1 (5 bases). This CDR3 comprises 15 residues. Germline V gives CDR1 MNHEY, CDR2 SMNVEV (reference sequence). V was cut by 1 base and J by 1 base, with 10 bases left in between. CDR3 residues: CASSLLTGGNTEAFF. Here the CDR3 DNA reads TGTGCCAGCAGTTTATTAACAGGTGGGAACACTGAAGCTTTCTTT.

The V and J genes are TRBV4-1 and TRBJ1-1; 9 bases map to TRBD1. This CDR3 has 16 amino acids. V shed 5 bases, J shed 1 base, and the junction held 8 bases outside the gene matches. Germline CDR1 reads MGHRA; CDR2 reads YSYEKL. CDR3 in amino acids: CASSTRPGQGNTEAFF. CDR3 DNA: TGCGCCAGCAGCACACGTCCGGGACAGGGGAACACTGAAGCTTTCTTT.

CDR3 in DNA: TGTGCCAGCAGTCCCCAAAAAGGACAGGGACAGGGATTCATGAACACTGAAGCTTTCTTT. Its translation: CASSPQKGQGQGFMNTEAFF. This chain joins TRBV27 and TRBJ1-1, with 9 bases that match TRBD1. Per germline, CDR1 MNHEY and CDR2 SMNVEV (reference sequence). The CDR3 is made up of 20 amino acids. Unmatched junction bases numbered 19, after V lost 5 bases and J lost 0 bases.

This clone occurred a few times. The V call is TRBV7-3, the J call TRBJ2-1, with D perhaps TRBD2 (5 bases). V lost 2 bases and J lost 5, with 10 bases in between. The CDR3 length is 14 residues. Per germline, CDR1 SGHTA and CDR2 FQGTGA. The CDR3 sequence: CASSLSSYDNEQFF. In nucleotides, the CDR3 is TGTGCCAGCAGCTTATCTAGCTATGACAATGAGCAGTTCTTC.

The J gene is TRBJ2-1, the V gene TRBV2; 7 positions agree with TRBD2. CDR3 length equals 14 residues. The V and J ends lost 11 bases and 7 bases, in that order; junction bases with no gene match: 14. The germline V gene has CDR1 SNHLY and CDR2 FYNNEI. CDR3 sequence: CAVHTGTNMNEQFF. The CDR3 bases are TGTGCCGTTCACACCGGGACTAATATGAATGAGCAGTTCTTC.

The V gene is TRBV7-3, the J gene TRBJ2-3; TRBD2 matches 8 bases. The CDR3 extends over 15 amino acids. Germline assignment: CDR1 SGHTA and CDR2 FQGTGA. V lost 6 bases, J lost 3 bases, and 8 bases stayed unmatched. The CDR3 nucleotides read TGTGCCAGCAGTGATAGCGGGGCCGCAACAGATACGCAGTATTTT. Translating it yields CASSDSGAATDTQYF.

The J gene is TRBJ2-3, the V gene TRBV14, with no clear D. Germline-derived CDR1 and CDR2 are SGHDN and FVKESK. V gave up 0 bases and J gave up 0 bases, with 4 bases separating them. The CDR3 length is 14 residues. Written as DNA, the CDR3 is TGTGCCAGCAGCCAAGAATACAGCACAGATACGCAGTATTTT. It translates to CASSQEYSTDTQYF.

The chain couples TRBV5-6 to TRBJ2-7, with unresolved D. V was shortened by 2 bases and J by 2 bases, with 8 bases between the two germline ends. CDR1 and CDR2 (germline): SGHDT, YYEEEE. The CDR3 extends over 13 amino acids. In nucleotides, the CDR3 is TGTGCCAGCAGCTTAAGACAAGCCTACGAGCAGTACTTC. It translates to CASSLRQAYEQYF.

This clone has just one count. The rearrangement links TRBV9 to TRBJ1-3, with 7 positions matching TRBD1. This CDR3 region has 17 residues. V shed 2 bases and J 3 bases; nucleotides not matched to a gene: 11. The V gene's germline CDR1 is SGDLS and CDR2 YYNGEE. This chain's CDR3 is CASSVRPLGQVGNTIYF. The CDR3 nucleotides read TGTGCCAGCAGCGTCCGACCCCTTGGACAGGTTGGAAACACCATATATTTT.

The chain employs TRBV7-8 and TRBJ2-1; D may be TRBD1 (5 bases). CDR1 SGHVS and CDR2 FQNEAQ come from the germline V gene. With 4 bases removed from V and 8 bases from J, the gap between germline ends came to 21 bases. This CDR3 spans 16 amino acids. The CDR3 sequence: CASSSPAGSKGDEQFF. The CDR3 DNA is TGTGCCAGCAGCTCTCCCGCCGGGTCTAAAGGGGATGAGCAGTTCTTC.

V is TRBV10-2 and J is TRBJ1-4; D is unclear. The ends were cut back, 0 bases at V and 5 bases at J, with 7 bases in the middle. This CDR3 is built from 14 residues. Germline-derived CDR1 and CDR2 are WSHSY and SAAADI. In DNA, the CDR3 is TGCGCCAGCAGTGAGTCGGGTTCCAATGAAAAACTGTTTTTT. It specifies CASSESGSNEKLFF.